This T cell receptor beta chain is drawn from a study of response to subunit inactivated influenza vaccine. The CDR3 is 16 residues long. Germline V gene sequence: CDR1 LGHNA, CDR2 YSLEER. The V and J ends lost 4 bases and 9 bases, in that order; junction bases with no gene match: 11. As regards this clonotype: Its matching antigen is unknown.

General study findings and limits: Authors suggested each seasonal flu vaccination may recruit only limited numbers of new T cells.

TCRdb called the RT-PCR reads again in MiXCR, with one record for every CDR3 protein. The repertoire holds about 650,000 distinct CDR3 sequences, with roughly 14% as singletons. The V and J genes are TRBV4-3 and TRBJ1-4, with 10 bases aligning to TRBD1. This specimen was PBMCs from blood, taken roughly 12 days after vaccination. The sequence was collected from a man aged 50 or older who received an inactivated influenza vaccine. The CDR3 reads CASSPHRDRGYQKLFF. DNA of the CDR3: TGCGCCAGCAGCCCCCACCGGGACAGGGGTTATCAAAAACTGTTTTTT.